These 31 T cell receptor beta chains were sequenced from one sample in a study of blood T cell repertoires in COVID-19. The table came from immunoSEQ multiplex PCR; TCRdb's copy has only in-frame clones and leaves some out. Here the sample spans more than 250,000 clones, 90% being singletons. The sample consisted of peripheral blood. The receptors come from a woman between 50 and 59 years old with COVID-19, enrolled during active disease.

The rearrangement uses TRBV7-2 and TRBJ1-2; possibly TRBD1 for D (5 bases). Germline CDR1 reads SGHTA; CDR2 reads FQGNSA. The CDR3 has 14 amino acids. V was pared by 5 bases and J by 8 bases, with 18 bases between. This CDR3 is CASSQRVGLDGYTF. The CDR3 DNA sequence: TGTGCCAGCAGCCAACGTGTGGGACTGGACGGCTACACCTTC. Full variable domain (outside the CDR3, taken from reference TRBV7-2 and TRBJ1-2): GAGVSQSPSNKVTEKGKDVELRCDPISGHTALYWYRQSLGQGLEFLIYFQGNSAPDKSGLPSDRFSAERTGGSVSTLTIQRTQQEDSAVYLCASSQRVGLDGYTFGSGTRLTVV.

The chain couples TRBV2 to TRBJ2-1; no clear D. CDR1 and CDR2 from the germline V gene are SNHLY and FYNNEI. Trimming took off 2 bases at V and 6 bases at J, with 11 bases between the two ends. The CDR3 is 14 amino acids. In DNA, the CDR3 is TGTGCCAGCAGTGAATTGATAGCTTCCAATGAGCAGTTCTTC. This encodes CASSELIASNEQFF. Based on the CDR3 plus reference TRBV2 and TRBJ2-1, the full variable domain is EPEVTQTPSHQVTQMGQEVILRCVPISNHLYFYWYRQILGQKVEFLVSFYNNEISEKSEIFDDQFSVERPDGSNFTLKIRSTKLEDSAMYFCASSELIASNEQFFGPGTRLTVL.

The chain is built from TRBV9 and TRBJ2-7, with D perhaps matching TRBD2 (6 bases). The CDR3 contains 13 residues. V lost 3 bases and J lost 7, with 14 bases in between. Germline CDR1 reads SGDLS; CDR2 reads YYNGEE. The CDR3 nucleotides are TGTGCCAGCAGCGGACTAGGAGGGTCAGAGCAGTACTTC. Translation gives CASSGLGGSEQYF. The whole variable domain, filled in from reference TRBV9 and TRBJ2-7, reads DSGVTQTPKHLITATGQRVTLRCSPRSGDLSVYWYQQSLDQGLQFLIQYYNGEERAKGNILERFSAQQFPDLHSELNLSSLELGDSALYFCASSGLGGSEQYFGPGTRLTVT.

This sequence joins TRBV11-3 and TRBJ2-1; 9 nucleotides agree with TRBD1. The J segment lost 9 bases and the V segment lost 5 bases, leaving 8 bases of the junction unmatched. The CDR3 is 14 amino acids. Germline V gene lookup returns CDR1 SGHNT and CDR2 YENEEA. CDR3 in DNA: TGTGCCAGCAGCGTTGGGACAGGGATGGGTGAGCAGTTCTTC. It encodes CASSVGTGMGEQFF.

The CDR3, as DNA: TGCGCCAGCAGCCAGGGAAACACCGGGGAGCTGTTTTTT. This translates into CASSQGNTGELFF. The chain uses TRBV5-1 and TRBJ2-2; possible D gene TRBD1, 5 bases. The V gene's germline CDR1 is SGHRS and CDR2 YFSETQ. The CDR3 totals 13 residues. The V and J ends lost 4 bases and 2 bases respectively, with 6 bases between them.

The V gene is TRBV7-8, the J gene TRBJ2-7; perhaps TRBD2 as D (5 bases). The V end lost 7 bases, the J end lost 6 bases, and 16 bases lay between the germline ends. CDR1 is SGHVS and CDR2 is FQNEAQ in the germline V gene. The CDR3 runs 13 residues. Written as DNA, the CDR3 is TGTGCCAGCACCCGCATAGCGAGTAGCGAGCAGTACTTC. It specifies CASTRIASSEQYF. The full variable domain, rest sourced from reference TRBV7-8 and TRBJ2-7, is GAGVSQSPRYKVAKRGQDVALRCDPISGHVSLFWYQQALGQGPEFLTYFQNEAQLDKSGLPSDRFFAERPEGSVSTLKIQRTQQEDSAVYLCASTRIASSEQYFGPGTRLTVT.

The rearrangement joins TRBV11-3 to TRBJ2-1, with 8 bases fitting TRBD2. The germline gives CDR1 SGHNT, CDR2 YENEEA. V dropped 1 base and J dropped 8; count of bases not matched to a gene: 10. The CDR3 sequence is 16 residues long. The CDR3 DNA is TGTGCCAGCAGCTTAGGGGGGAGCGGGAGTATGGATGAGCAGTTCTTC. This gives the protein CASSLGGSGSMDEQFF.

The genes are TRBV5-4 and TRBJ1-2; D gene unclear. Trimming shortened V by 0 bases and J by 4 bases, and 13 bases separated the two germline ends. Germline V lookup: CDR1 SGHNT, CDR2 YYREEE (reference sequence). This CDR3 comprises 15 residues. CDR3 region: CASSLGGWEAYGYTF. The DNA for the CDR3 is TGTGCCAGCAGCTTGGGAGGTTGGGAGGCCTATGGCTACACCTTC.

The chain uses TRBV20-1 and TRBJ1-2, with a tentative D call TRBD1 (6 bases). Trimming cost V 3 bases and J 11 bases, with 19 bases left between them. CDR1 and CDR2 (germline): DFQATT, SNEGSKA (reference sequence). The CDR3 extends over 13 amino acids. The CDR3 sequence is CSASNSPGQIYTF. The CDR3 DNA follows: TGCAGTGCTAGTAACTCCCCGGGACAAATTTACACCTTC.

The chain couples TRBV11-3 to TRBJ1-2, with D possibly matching TRBD1 (5 bases). V lost 4 bases and J lost 4, with 19 bases in between. Germline V lookup: CDR1 SGHNT, CDR2 YENEEA. The CDR3 runs 16 residues. CDR3 coding DNA: TGTGCCAGCAGCTCCGCGCCGGGGGTGAGTCTCTATGGCTACACCTTC. Its protein is CASSSAPGVSLYGYTF.

CDR3 protein: CASRAPGLAGRPHNEQFF. CDR3 DNA: TGTGCCAGCAGGGCTCCGGGACTAGCGGGACGACCCCACAATGAGCAGTTCTTC. The chain recombines TRBV7-9 with TRBJ2-1, with 13 bases fitting TRBD2. V shed 6 bases and J 5 bases; nucleotides not matched to a gene: 13. Germline lookup yields CDR1 SEHNR and CDR2 FQNEAQ (reference sequence). This CDR3 region has 18 residues.

This rearrangement joins TRBV5-1 to TRBJ2-5; D may be TRBD2 (5 bases). Trimming left V 4 bases short and J 0 bases short, with 16 bases between. Germline CDR1 is SGHRS and CDR2 is YFSETQ. There are 16 residues in the CDR3. Here the CDR3 DNA reads TGCGCCAGCAGCCCGGAGGTGGGTCTGAACCAAGAGACCCAGTACTTC. Its protein is CASSPEVGLNQETQYF. Combining the CDR3 with reference TRBV5-1 and TRBJ2-5 gives the whole variable domain KAGVTQTPRYLIKTRGQQVTLSCSPISGHRSVSWYQQTPGQGLQFLFEYFSETQRNKGNFPGRFSGRQFSNSRSEMNVSTLELGDSALYLCASSPEVGLNQETQYFGPGTRLLVL.

V is TRBV11-3 and J is TRBJ1-2; TRBD1 matches 8 bases. The CDR3 runs to 13 residues. Germline assignment: CDR1 SGHNT and CDR2 YENEEA. V was pared by 5 bases and J by 7 bases, with 6 bases of the junction left unmatched. The DNA for the CDR3 is TGTGCCAGCAGCCCGGACAGGGATTCTGGCTACACCTTC. It is translated as CASSPDRDSGYTF.

The chain has TRBV5-1 and TRBJ1-1, with unresolved D. CDR1 and CDR2 (germline): SGHRS, YFSETQ. The V and J ends lost 2 bases and 3 bases respectively, with 8 bases between them. The CDR3 contains 13 residues. CDR3 nucleotide sequence: TGCGCCAGCAGCTTAACGAGGTACACTGAAGCTTTCTTT. Protein sequence: CASSLTRYTEAFF.

The J gene is TRBJ2-3, the V gene TRBV27, with 12 bases that match TRBD2. The CDR3 sequence is 15 residues long. Germline CDR1 and CDR2: MNHEY and SMNVEV (reference sequence). J was trimmed by 1 base and V by 7 bases; bases with no gene match: 3. CDR3 sequence reads: CASTASGRGTDTQYF. CDR3 nucleotides: TGTGCCAGCACAGCTAGCGGGAGGGGCACAGATACGCAGTATTTT.

The rearrangement links TRBV5-1 to TRBJ1-1; 7 bases are a match to TRBD1. This CDR3 has 17 amino acids. Per the germline V gene, CDR1 is SGHRS and CDR2 is YFSETQ. V shed 4 bases and J 0 bases; nucleotides not matched to a gene: 12. CDR3 in DNA: TGCGCCAGCAGCGCCAGGGGACAGTATCTAATGAACACTGAAGCTTTCTTT. It codes for CASSARGQYLMNTEAFF.

The V call is TRBV29-1, the J call TRBJ2-3; no clear D gene. From germline, CDR1 is SQVTM and CDR2 ANQGSEA. Trimming removed 2 bases at V and 0 bases at J, with 3 bases between. This CDR3 has 12 residues. This chain's CDR3 is CSVEQSTDTQYF. The CDR3 DNA reads as TGCAGCGTTGAACAGAGCACAGATACGCAGTATTTT.

The V call is TRBV19, the J call TRBJ1-2; 12 nucleotides agree with TRBD1. The CDR3 is 15 residues long. Germline V lookup: CDR1 LNHDA, CDR2 SQIVND (reference sequence). V lost 11 bases to trimming and J lost 8 bases; unmatched junction nucleotides: 15. The CDR3 DNA reads TGTGCCGTAGGGACCCCGGGACAGGGGGCGGGCGGCTACACCTTC. Its translation is CAVGTPGQGAGGYTF.

This chain uses TRBV12-2 with TRBJ1-4. TRBV12-2 is a pseudogene segment. This CDR3 has 15 residues. CDR3 nucleotides: TGTGCAAGTCGCCCCGGTTGTGCAACTAATGAAAAACTGTTTTTT. Translated: CASRPGCATNEKLFF.

The CDR3 reads CASSLGSGFYRKETQYF. As DNA, the CDR3 is TGTGCCAGCAGCTTAGGGTCTGGGTTCTACAGGAAAGAGACCCAGTACTTC. The chain uses TRBV11-3 and TRBJ2-5, with D perhaps matching TRBD1 (5 bases). V lost 1 base, J lost 3 bases, and 18 bases lay in between. Looked up from germline, CDR1 is SGHNT and CDR2 is YENEEA. CDR3 length equals 17 residues.

The V and J genes are TRBV7-6 and TRBJ2-3; 9 nucleotides line up with TRBD2. Germline V gives CDR1 SGHVS, CDR2 FNYEAQ. The ends lost 0 bases at V and 4 bases at J; junction bases unmatched: 2. The CDR3 totals 15 residues. In DNA form, the CDR3 reads TGTGCCAGCAGCTTAGCGACTAGCGGAGCAGATACGCAGTATTTT. Residues: CASSLATSGADTQYF.

The chain combines TRBV19 with TRBJ2-1, with 7 positions matching TRBD2. Trimming took 1 base from V and 4 from J; bases not matched to a gene: 16. The CDR3 runs to 19 residues. The V gene's germline CDR1 is LNHDA and CDR2 SQIVND (reference sequence). The CDR3 coding sequence is TGTGCCAGTAGTATAGGTTTCATAAGGCGGGAGTCAGGTTACAATGAGCAGTTCTTC. Translated, it gives CASSIGFIRRESGYNEQFF.

V gene TRBV25-1 combines with J gene TRBJ2-7; D is perhaps TRBD2 (6 bases). Trimming shortened V by 1 base and J by 6 bases, and 13 bases separated the two germline ends. The CDR3 loop spans 14 amino acids. Germline CDR1 MGHDK, CDR2 SYGVNS. CDR3 residues: CASSEFGGAGEQYF. As DNA, the CDR3 is TGTGCCAGCAGTGAATTTGGAGGGGCAGGCGAGCAGTACTTC.

V usage is TRBV27 and J usage is TRBJ1-5; the match to TRBD1 covers 9 bases. The CDR3 consists of 15 residues. CDR1 and CDR2 from the germline V gene are MNHEY and SMNVEV (reference sequence). The trim removed 7 bases at V and 6 bases at J, leaving 10 bases unmatched. CDR3 sequence (DNA): TGTGCCAGCACCAAGACAGGGGGAATGGGTCAGCCCCAGCATTTT. Translating gives CASTKTGGMGQPQHF.

The J gene is TRBJ2-7, the V gene TRBV11-2; the D gene is possibly TRBD2 (6 bases). The CDR3 length is 16 residues. V shed 4 bases and J shed 0 bases, with 16 bases lying between them. The germline gives CDR1 SGHAT, CDR2 FQNNGV. CDR3 sequence (DNA): TGTGCCAGCAGCTCTGCCCCGACTAGTCTCTCCTACGAGCAGTACTTC. This translates into CASSSAPTSLSYEQYF.

This clone occurred once. Other DNA sequences in this specimen translate into the identical CDR3. V and J are TRBV2 and TRBJ2-1; TRBD2 might be the D (5 bases). The V end was cut by 8 bases, the J end by 2 bases, with 10 bases between. Per the germline V gene, CDR1 is SNHLY and CDR2 is FYNNEI. The CDR3 contains 13 residues. The CDR3 here is CASSPGTYNEQFF. The CDR3 bases are TGTGCCAGCTCTCCCGGGACCTACAATGAGCAGTTCTTC.

The gene calls are TRBV30 and TRBJ2-5; D may be TRBD2 (5 bases). The V gene lost 0 bases and the J gene lost 1 base, with 21 bases spanning the gap. The CDR3 sequence is 18 residues long. Germline-derived CDR1 and CDR2 are GTSNPN and SVGIG (reference sequence). The CDR3 loop reads CAWSVAYSASRTQETQYF. The CDR3 DNA reads TGTGCCTGGAGTGTAGCGTACTCGGCTAGCAGAACCCAAGAGACCCAGTACTTC. The whole variable domain, remainder taken from reference TRBV30 and TRBJ2-5, is SQTIHQWPATLVQPVGSPLSLECTVEGTSNPNLYWYRQAAGRGLQLLFYSVGIGQISSEVPQNLSASRPQDRQFILSSKKLLLSDSGFYLCAWSVAYSASRTQETQYFGPGTRLLVL.

This clone was recorded only once. The V and J genes are TRBV5-6 and TRBJ1-1, with D unresolved. V was pared by 2 bases and J by 7 bases, with 3 bases between. Germline CDR1 SGHDT, CDR2 YYEEEE. The CDR3 is 10 amino acids. The CDR3 here is CASSFSEAFF. As DNA, the CDR3 is TGTGCCAGCAGCTTTAGTGAAGCTTTCTTT. Full variable domain (missing parts from reference TRBV5-6 and TRBJ1-1): DAGVTQSPTHLIKTRGQQVTLRCSPKSGHDTVSWYQQALGQGPQFIFQYYEEEERQRGNFPDRFSGHQFPNYSSELNVNALLLGDSALYLCASSFSEAFFGQGTRLTVV.

This clone was counted once. The rearrangement uses TRBV7-2 and TRBJ2-7, with D perhaps TRBD1 (7 bases). This CDR3 comprises 15 residues. V dropped 5 bases and J dropped 3 bases, with 17 bases sitting between them. CDR1 and CDR2 (germline): SGHTA, FQGNSA. The CDR3 here is CASSRGQQGGYEQYF. For the CDR3, the DNA is TGTGCCAGCAGCCGTGGGCAGCAGGGGGGCTACGAGCAGTACTTC.

The chain employs TRBV19 and TRBJ1-2; 8 positions agree with TRBD1. V shed 6 bases, J shed 7 bases, and the junction held 7 bases outside the gene matches. CDR3 length equals 13 residues. Per germline, CDR1 LNHDA and CDR2 SQIVND (reference sequence). The CDR3 loop reads CASRPTGEFGYTF. The DNA for the CDR3 is TGTGCCAGTAGGCCGACAGGGGAGTTTGGCTACACCTTC.

This chain links TRBV27 with TRBJ1-2; D gene unclear. This CDR3 contains 17 residues. Trimming took 3 bases from V and 3 from J, leaving 20 bases between them. The germline V gene encodes CDR1 MNHEY and CDR2 SMNVEV (reference sequence). CDR3 region: CASSFLAGSGLDYGYTF. CDR3 sequence (DNA): TGTGCCAGCAGTTTTCTGGCAGGTTCTGGGTTGGACTATGGCTACACCTTC.